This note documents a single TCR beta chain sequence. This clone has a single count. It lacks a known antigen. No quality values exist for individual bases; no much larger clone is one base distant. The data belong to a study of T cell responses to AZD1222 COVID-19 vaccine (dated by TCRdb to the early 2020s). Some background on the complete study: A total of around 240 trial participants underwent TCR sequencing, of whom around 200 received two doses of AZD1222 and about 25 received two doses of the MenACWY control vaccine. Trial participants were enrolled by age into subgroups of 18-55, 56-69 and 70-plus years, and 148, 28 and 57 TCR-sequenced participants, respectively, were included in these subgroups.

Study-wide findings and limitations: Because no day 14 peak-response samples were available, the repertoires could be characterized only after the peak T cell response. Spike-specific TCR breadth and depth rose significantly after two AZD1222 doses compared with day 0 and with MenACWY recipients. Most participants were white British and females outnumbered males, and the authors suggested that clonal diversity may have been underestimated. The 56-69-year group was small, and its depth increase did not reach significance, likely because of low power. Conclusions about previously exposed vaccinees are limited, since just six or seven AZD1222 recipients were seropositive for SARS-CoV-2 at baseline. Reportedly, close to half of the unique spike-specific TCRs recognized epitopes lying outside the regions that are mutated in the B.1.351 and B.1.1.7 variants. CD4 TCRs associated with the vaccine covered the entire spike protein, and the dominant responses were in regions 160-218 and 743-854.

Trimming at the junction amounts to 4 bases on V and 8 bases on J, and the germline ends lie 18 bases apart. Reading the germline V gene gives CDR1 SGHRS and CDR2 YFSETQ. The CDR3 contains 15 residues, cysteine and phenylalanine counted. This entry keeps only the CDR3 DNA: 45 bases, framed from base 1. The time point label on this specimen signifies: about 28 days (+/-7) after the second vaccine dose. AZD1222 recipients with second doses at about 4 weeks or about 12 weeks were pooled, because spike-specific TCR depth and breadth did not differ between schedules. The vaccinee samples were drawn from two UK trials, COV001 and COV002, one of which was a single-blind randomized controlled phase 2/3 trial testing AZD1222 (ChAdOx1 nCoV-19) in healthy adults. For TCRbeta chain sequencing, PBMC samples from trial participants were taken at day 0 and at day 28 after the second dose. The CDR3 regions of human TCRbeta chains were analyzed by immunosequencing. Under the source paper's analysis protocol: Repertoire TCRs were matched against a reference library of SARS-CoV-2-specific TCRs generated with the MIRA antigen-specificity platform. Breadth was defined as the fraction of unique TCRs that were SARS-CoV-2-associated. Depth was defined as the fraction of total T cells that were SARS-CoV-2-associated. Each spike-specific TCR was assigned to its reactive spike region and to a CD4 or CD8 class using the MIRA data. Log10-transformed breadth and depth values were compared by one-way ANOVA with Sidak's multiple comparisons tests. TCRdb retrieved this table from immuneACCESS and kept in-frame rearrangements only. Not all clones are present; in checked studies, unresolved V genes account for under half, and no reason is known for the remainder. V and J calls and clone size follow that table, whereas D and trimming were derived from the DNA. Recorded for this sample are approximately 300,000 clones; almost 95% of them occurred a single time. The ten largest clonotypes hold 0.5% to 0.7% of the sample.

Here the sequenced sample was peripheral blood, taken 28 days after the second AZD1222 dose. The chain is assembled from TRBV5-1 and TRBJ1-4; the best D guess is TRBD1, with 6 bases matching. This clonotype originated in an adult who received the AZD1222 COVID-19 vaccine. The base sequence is TGCGCCAGCAGCCCGGTCGGGGGGCGGGAAGAAAAACTGTTTTTT. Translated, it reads CASSPVGGREEKLFF.